Each of the 27 T cell receptor beta chains below was sequenced from the same sample in a study of beta chain features in type 1 diabetes. Reverse transcription of all isolated RNA meant that expressed TCRB transcripts were sequenced. Profiling relied on immunoSEQ multiplex PCR, and the TCRdb table lists in-frame clones only, not all of them. The repertoire has some 99,000 clones, under 40% of them found once; the top ten carry roughly 0.064%. The sequenced sample consisted of stem cell memory CD4+ T cells from blood. These TCRs come from a woman aged 18-29 years in good health.

The chain has TRBV18 and TRBJ2-3; D gene uncertain. Trimming shortened V by 3 bases and J by 6 bases, and 10 bases separated the two germline ends. This CDR3 spans 13 amino acids. From germline, CDR1 is KGHSH and CDR2 LQKENI. This chain's CDR3 is CASSPGIYDTQYF. In DNA form, the CDR3 reads TGTGCCAGCTCACCTGGCATATACGATACGCAGTATTTT.

This clone was seen more than once but under ten times. The rearrangement links TRBV29-1 to TRBJ1-3; TRBD1 might be the D (5 bases). Trimming stripped 6 bases from V and 1 base from J, with 7 bases between. Germline V gene lookup returns CDR1 SQVTM and CDR2 ANQGSEA. The CDR3 has 12 amino acids. The CDR3 protein is CSVQVSGNTIYF. The CDR3 DNA sequence: TGCAGCGTACAGGTATCTGGAAACACCATATATTTT.

V gene TRBV2 combines with J gene TRBJ1-1; maybe TRBD1 (6 bases). CDR3 length: 11 residues. The V end lost 7 bases, the J end lost 6 bases, and 9 bases lay between the germline ends. Germline CDR1 SNHLY, CDR2 FYNNEI. The CDR3 is CASKTGPEAFF. CDR3 bases: TGTGCCAGCAAAACAGGGCCTGAAGCTTTCTTT.

The V gene is TRBV5-1, the J gene TRBJ1-2, with no clear D. Trimming left V 2 bases short and J 4 bases short, with 6 bases between. This CDR3 comprises 12 residues. Germline V CDR1 and CDR2: SGHRS, YFSETQ. CDR3 coding DNA: TGCGCCAGCAGCTTCCAGTCCTATGGCTACACCTTC. Encoded protein: CASSFQSYGYTF.

This clone turned up a few times. In nucleotides, the CDR3 is TGTGCCAGCAGAGCGACCGGGACAGGGGGCACTGAAGCTTTCTTT. It codes for CASRATGTGGTEAFF. J is TRBJ1-1 and V is TRBV2; TRBD1 aligns across 11 bases. The CDR3 is made up of 15 amino acids. Per germline, CDR1 SNHLY and CDR2 FYNNEI. V shed 6 bases, J shed 4 bases, and the junction held 7 bases outside the gene matches.

This clone has just a few counts. This rearrangement joins TRBV2 to TRBJ1-2; 8 bases line up with TRBD1. Germline lookup yields CDR1 SNHLY and CDR2 FYNNEI. The CDR3 is 13 amino acids. The trim removed 6 bases at V and 5 bases at J, leaving 5 bases unmatched. CDR3 protein: CASREGQAYGYTF. CDR3 coding DNA: TGTGCCAGCAGGGAGGGACAGGCTTATGGCTACACCTTC.

This chain connects TRBV5-1 to TRBJ1-1, with D possibly being TRBD1 (5 bases). V lost 1 base, J lost 6 bases, and 13 bases lay in between. The CDR3 covers 14 residues. Per germline, CDR1 SGHRS and CDR2 YFSETQ. CDR3 nucleotides: TGCGCCAGCAGCTTGTCGGGGGGGTTCGCTGAAGCTTTCTTT. This gives the protein CASSLSGGFAEAFF.

The chain links TRBV11-3 to TRBJ2-1; D is uncertain. There are 15 residues in the CDR3. Trimming left V 0 bases short and J 7 bases short, with 13 bases between. Per germline, CDR1 SGHNT and CDR2 YENEEA. CDR3 nucleotides: TGTGCCAGCAGCTTAGAAGGCGGTGGGTGGAATGAGCAGTTCTTC. It translates to CASSLEGGGWNEQFF.

J is TRBJ1-1 and V is TRBV6-6; 7 nucleotides match TRBD1. The CDR3 totals 14 residues. Trimming removed 6 bases from V and 5 bases from J; junction bases left unmatched: 9. Per the germline V gene, CDR1 is MNHNY and CDR2 is SVGAGI (reference sequence). The CDR3 DNA is TGTGCCAGCAGGGGACAGCCTCTTTCGACTGAAGCTTTCTTT. Amino acids: CASRGQPLSTEAFF.

This clone has a handful of counts. The CDR3 bases are TGTGCCAGCAGCCAAGTCGGGGACACTGAAGCTTTCTTT. It specifies CASSQVGDTEAFF. The genes are TRBV4-2 and TRBJ1-1; D is unclear. CDR3 length equals 13 residues. V gave up 1 base and J gave up 3 bases, with 6 bases separating them. Germline lookup yields CDR1 LGHNA and CDR2 YNFKEQ.

The chain combines TRBV6-1 with TRBJ2-1; 9 nucleotides match TRBD1. Unmatched junction bases numbered 11, after V lost 7 bases and J lost 4 bases. The CDR3 length is 16 residues. Germline V gives CDR1 MNHNS, CDR2 SASEGT. Written as DNA, the CDR3 is TGTGCCAGCATTGATAGACAGGGACAGGGTTACAATGAGCAGTTCTTC. Protein sequence: CASIDRQGQGYNEQFF.

On this clone itself: A read error may account for a junction end that differs from germline. This chain uses TRBV7-7 with TRBJ2-7, with D possibly matching TRBD1 (7 bases). The CDR3 has 18 amino acids. The V gene's germline CDR1 is SSHAT and CDR2 FNYEAQ (reference sequence). CDR3 DNA: TGTGCTAGCAGCTTAGGTTTCGTACAGGGGCCCGCGCGGGGCGAGCAGTACTTC. Its protein is CASSLGFVQGPARGEQYF.

The chain employs TRBV6-5 and TRBJ2-7; 12 bases map to TRBD2. The germline gives CDR1 MNHEY, CDR2 SVGAGI. V lost 6 bases and J lost 9; bases outside the gene matches: 9. This CDR3 comprises 14 residues. CDR3 DNA: TGTGCCAGCAGGAGGACTAGCGGGACCGGAAGGCAGTACTTC. This gives the protein CASRRTSGTGRQYF.

The genes are TRBV20-1 and TRBJ1-4; possible D gene TRBD1, 5 bases. CDR1 is DFQATT, CDR2 SNEGSKA, per germline (reference sequence). This CDR3 is 11 amino acids long. Trimming cost V 6 bases and J 8 bases, with 10 bases left between them. The chain's CDR3 is CSALGPEKLFF. For the CDR3, the DNA is TGCAGTGCCCTGGGGCCGGAAAAACTGTTTTTT.

This chain links TRBV6-6 with TRBJ1-2; TRBD1 might be the D (6 bases). This CDR3 region has 13 residues. V lost 5 bases and J lost 4, with 11 bases in between. Per germline, CDR1 MNHNY and CDR2 SVGAGI (reference sequence). Written as DNA, the CDR3 is TGTGCCAGCAGTCAACAGGGTGGCTATGGCTACACCTTC. Amino acids: CASSQQGGYGYTF.

V and J are TRBV7-3 and TRBJ2-5, with D unclear. Germline V CDR1 and CDR2: SGHTA, FQGTGA. The CDR3 totals 15 residues. V was clipped by 3 bases and J by 5 bases, with 16 bases between them. The CDR3 region has the DNA TGTGCCAGCAGCTTTGACGGCGGAAGGCCGGAGACCCAGTACTTC. The encoded protein is CASSFDGGRPETQYF.

This clone was counted between two and nine times. This chain connects TRBV10-3 to TRBJ2-7; D might be TRBD1 (5 bases). V lost 3 bases to trimming and J lost 4 bases, with 16 bases between them. The CDR3 consists of 15 residues. The germline V gene encodes CDR1 ENHRY and CDR2 SYGVKD. CDR3 nucleotide sequence: TGTGCCATCAGTGAAGGCTCCAGGGCCATTTACGAGCAGTACTTC. Its protein is CAISEGSRAIYEQYF.

This clone was seen more than once but under ten times. V gene TRBV29-1 combines with J gene TRBJ2-6, with D possibly TRBD1 on 6 matching bases. The V gene's germline CDR1 is SQVTM and CDR2 ANQGSEA. The CDR3 is 17 residues long. Trimming removed 6 bases at V and 2 bases at J, with 20 bases between. The CDR3 sequence is CSVTVMTGSPGANVLTF. DNA for the CDR3: TGCAGCGTCACCGTTATGACAGGTTCTCCTGGGGCCAACGTCCTGACTTTC.

The CDR3 reads CASSYSPRGTLHKQYF. Here the CDR3 DNA reads TGTGCCAGCAGTTACTCGCCCCGCGGGACCCTGCACAAGCAGTACTTC. The chain employs TRBV6-5 and TRBJ2-5; D perhaps matches TRBD2 (6 bases). CDR1 and CDR2 from the germline V gene are MNHEY and SVGAGI. This CDR3 contains 16 residues. Trimming removed 0 bases from V and 11 bases from J, with 22 bases in between.

This clone was seen a handful of times. The V call is TRBV2, the J call TRBJ2-1, with 8 bases fitting TRBD2. The CDR3 runs 13 residues. V dropped 6 bases and J dropped 9; count of bases not matched to a gene: 7. Germline-derived CDR1 and CDR2 are SNHLY and FYNNEI. This CDR3 is CASRGTRLIEQFF. CDR3 sequence (DNA): TGTGCCAGCAGGGGGACTAGATTGATTGAGCAGTTCTTC.

This clone has a handful of counts. This chain joins TRBV11-2 and TRBJ2-5; D remains unclear. CDR3 length: 13 residues. Germline values: CDR1 SGHAT, CDR2 FQNNGV. The V end lost 0 bases, the J end lost 4 bases, and 6 bases lay between the germline ends. The chain's CDR3 is CASSLDRGETQYF. DNA for the CDR3: TGTGCCAGCAGCTTAGACAGAGGAGAGACCCAGTACTTC.

This chain connects TRBV7-8 to TRBJ1-5; unclear D gene. There are 15 residues in the CDR3. V dropped 1 base and J dropped 2 bases, with 9 bases sitting between them. The V gene's germline CDR1 is SGHVS and CDR2 FQNEAQ. CDR3 in amino acids: CASSLGQVGNQPQHF. The CDR3 coding sequence is TGTGCCAGCAGCTTAGGGCAGGTGGGCAATCAGCCCCAGCATTTT.

The rearrangement uses TRBV5-4 and TRBJ2-7, with D perhaps TRBD1 (5 bases). The germline V gene has CDR1 SGHNT and CDR2 YYREEE (reference sequence). CDR3 length: 13 amino acids. Trimming removed 5 bases at V and 0 bases at J, with 9 bases between. CDR3 residues: CASSDRFSYEQYF. The CDR3 DNA sequence: TGTGCCAGCAGTGACAGATTCTCCTACGAGCAGTACTTC.

The V and J genes are TRBV28 and TRBJ2-7; the D is unclear. CDR1 and CDR2 from the germline V gene are MDHEN and SYDVKM. The CDR3 covers 11 residues. V was shortened by 7 bases and J by 10 bases, with 14 bases between the two germline ends. CDR3 in amino acids: CASNLGGYQYF. The DNA of the CDR3 is TGTGCCAGCAATCTCGGCGGATACCAGTACTTC.

This clone was seen only a few times. This chain links TRBV7-9 with TRBJ2-7, with D possibly matching TRBD1 (5 bases). Trimming left V 5 bases short and J 3 bases short, with 20 bases between. CDR1 SEHNR and CDR2 FQNEAQ come from the germline V gene (reference sequence). The CDR3 has 16 residues. The CDR3 nucleotides read TGTGCCAGCAGCCAGAACCGACAGAGAGCACTCTACGAGCAGTACTTC. Encoded protein: CASSQNRQRALYEQYF.

The chain employs TRBV30 and TRBJ1-4; tentative D call: TRBD1 (6 bases). Trimming removed 5 bases from V and 7 bases from J, with 20 bases in between. Germline V CDR1 and CDR2: GTSNPN, SVGIG (reference sequence). The length of the CDR3 is 15 residues. For the CDR3, the DNA is TGTGCCTGGGGGGGATGGGGCGGGGGCCGTGAAAAACTGTTTTTT. This codes for CAWGGWGGGREKLFF.

This clone was seen a handful of times. The V call is TRBV7-2, the J call TRBJ1-1; D might be TRBD1 (5 bases). V shed 5 bases and J shed 3 bases, with 16 bases lying between them. Germline V gene sequence: CDR1 SGHTA, CDR2 FQGNSA. The length of the CDR3 is 15 residues. The CDR3 reads CASSPSRVLYTEAFF. DNA for the CDR3: TGTGCCAGCAGCCCTTCCAGGGTTTTGTACACTGAAGCTTTCTTT.